This entry lists 17 T cell receptor beta chains sequenced from one sample in a study of regulatory T cells in long-lasting Graves disease. The authors built TCR beta libraries using iRepertoire HTBI primers and Arm-PCR of CDR3 regions. TCRdb recomputed calls from the multiplex PCR reads with MiXCR, one row per CDR3 protein. Here the sample spans a few hundred thousand distinct CDR3 sequences, roughly 15% being singletons. Indicated time point: newly diagnosed GD, antithyroid drugs for less than 3 months. The TCR library was made from RNA extracted from PBMCs. This sample also belongs to another study, concerning T cells in Graves' hyperthyroidism and ophthalmopathy.

The source was peripheral blood mononuclear cells (PBMCs), collected at new diagnosis, from a patient treated with antithyroid drugs. These receptors were taken from a woman younger than 35 with Graves disease.

V usage is TRBV11-3 and J usage is TRBJ2-3; 10 bases map to TRBD2. J gave up 2 bases and V 1 base, and 3 bases lay outside the gene matches. CDR3 length equals 16 residues. The germline gives CDR1 SGHNT, CDR2 YENEEA. The CDR3 DNA reads TGTGCCAGCAGCTTAGGAGCGGGAGGGTTCACAGATACGCAGTATTTT. It yields the protein CASSLGAGGFTDTQYF.

V is TRBV20-1 and J is TRBJ2-3; 9 positions agree with TRBD2. V lost 5 bases, J lost 2 bases, and 5 bases stayed unmatched. The CDR3 length is 14 residues. Germline V gives CDR1 DFQATT, CDR2 SNEGSKA (reference sequence). CDR3 coding DNA: TGCAGTGCTCACGCGGGAGGGTTCACAGATACGCAGTATTTT. This sequence encodes CSAHAGGFTDTQYF.

This clonotype was counted ten times or more. V and J are TRBV28 and TRBJ1-5; D ambiguous. The V and J ends lost 7 bases and 0 bases respectively, with 10 bases between them. Germline lookup yields CDR1 MDHEN and CDR2 SYDVKM. CDR3 length equals 14 residues. CDR3 region: CASNGLASNQPQHF. The CDR3 region has the DNA TGTGCCAGCAACGGACTGGCTAGCAATCAGCCCCAGCATTTT.

The chain carries TRBV7-2 and TRBJ2-3; TRBD2 might be the D (6 bases). Germline loops: CDR1 SGHTA, CDR2 FQGNSA. V lost 2 bases and J 4 bases, leaving 13 bases between the germline ends. The CDR3 contains 15 residues. CDR3 DNA: TGTGCCAGCAGCTTATACCGGGAGACCCCAGATACGCAGTATTTT. Translation gives CASSLYRETPDTQYF.

This clonotype has more than one count but fewer than ten. The CDR3 sequence is CASSPPLRGGGLAGDYPYNEQFF. CDR3 nucleotides: TGCGCCAGCAGCCCCCCTCTGCGAGGGGGCGGACTAGCGGGGGACTATCCCTACAATGAGCAGTTCTTC. The rearrangement links TRBV5-1 to TRBJ2-1; 13 nucleotides match TRBD2. Germline V gene data show CDR1 as SGHRS and CDR2 as YFSETQ. The CDR3 is made up of 23 amino acids. J gave up 2 bases and V 4 bases, and 24 bases lay outside the gene matches.

At least ten counts were recorded for this clonotype. The chain recombines TRBV12-3 or TRBV12-4 with TRBJ1-2; D not certain. V shed 4 bases and J shed 4 bases, with 10 bases lying between them. The CDR3 is made up of 13 amino acids. Written as DNA, the CDR3 is TGTGCCAGCAGTTCGGGCCGAATCTATGGCTACACCTTC. This encodes CASSSGRIYGYTF.

This clonotype has just a few counts. The CDR3 sequence: CASRAISNRGRMFF. CDR3 DNA: TGTGCCAGCAGAGCAATTTCTAACAGGGGGCGTATGTTCTTC. The rearrangement joins TRBV6-8 to TRBJ2-1; 9 nucleotides line up with TRBD1. Germline V gives CDR1 MNHGY, CDR2 SAAAGT. This CDR3 has 14 amino acids. The trim removed 6 bases at V and 15 bases at J, leaving 15 bases unmatched.

A few counts support this clonotype. The rearrangement uses TRBV7-6 and TRBJ2-7, with D perhaps TRBD1 (6 bases). The CDR3 has 14 residues. CDR1 and CDR2 (germline): SGHVS, FNYEAQ. Trimming stripped 1 base from V and 3 bases from J, with 10 bases between. The CDR3 is CASSLGTQGYEQYF. Here the CDR3 DNA reads TGTGCCAGCAGCTTAGGTACACAGGGCTACGAGCAGTACTTC.

In this sample, this clonotype turned up once. The chain employs TRBV7-8 and TRBJ1-2, with TRBD1 matching 10 bases. With V trimmed by 5 bases and J by 4 bases, 7 bases remained unmatched. This CDR3 is 15 amino acids long. Germline V CDR1 and CDR2: SGHVS, FQNEAQ. The CDR3 DNA sequence: TGTGCCAGCAGCCTAGACAGGGGGCCTGGCTATGGCTACACCTTC. Protein sequence: CASSLDRGPGYGYTF.

This clonotype was observed a handful of times. The genes are TRBV24-1 and TRBJ1-2; 7 nucleotides line up with TRBD1. This CDR3 contains 14 residues. J was trimmed by 7 bases and V by 10 bases; bases with no gene match: 14. Germline lookup yields CDR1 KGHDR and CDR2 SFDVKD. Written as DNA, the CDR3 is TGTGCCACTTCAGGGGGGTTGCGATTAAGTGGCTACACCTTC. Residues: CATSGGLRLSGYTF.

The CDR3: CSAIGYNSEETQYF. The CDR3 bases are TGCAGTGCTATAGGGTATAATTCAGAAGAGACCCAGTACTTC. The rearrangement joins TRBV20-1 to TRBJ2-5; D gene ambiguous. With 4 bases removed from V and 3 bases from J, the gap between germline ends came to 15 bases. Germline V gene data show CDR1 as DFQATT and CDR2 as SNEGSKA (reference sequence). This CDR3 contains 14 residues.

This clonotype was counted at least ten times. The V and J genes are TRBV10-2 and TRBJ2-1; D is ambiguous. The V and J ends lost 6 bases and 12 bases respectively, with 12 bases between them. Germline lookup yields CDR1 WSHSY and CDR2 SAAADI. The CDR3 runs 11 residues. This CDR3 reads CASRNELLQFF. CDR3 DNA: TGCGCCAGCAGAAATGAGCTTCTGCAGTTCTTC.

This chain connects TRBV29-1 to TRBJ2-2, with 9 bases matching TRBD1. V dropped 6 bases and J dropped 5; count of bases not matched to a gene: 7. Germline V gene sequence: CDR1 SQVTM, CDR2 ANQGSEA. There are 14 residues in the CDR3. This CDR3 is CSVTTGGGTGELFF. In nucleotides, the CDR3 is TGCAGCGTCACAACAGGGGGCGGAACCGGGGAGCTGTTTTTT.

The V gene is TRBV29-1, the J gene TRBJ2-1; D is perhaps TRBD1 or TRBD2 (6 bases each). Trimming removed 4 bases at V and 4 bases at J, with 17 bases between. Looked up from germline, CDR1 is SQVTM and CDR2 is ANQGSEA. This CDR3 has 15 amino acids. The CDR3 region is CSVVGGVGAYNEQFF. The CDR3 DNA is TGCAGCGTTGTCGGGGGCGTAGGGGCTTACAATGAGCAGTTCTTC.

This clonotype was counted only a few times. The V gene is TRBV20-1, the J gene TRBJ2-3; no clear D gene. Germline V gene sequence: CDR1 DFQATT, CDR2 SNEGSKA (reference sequence). V was clipped by 6 bases and J by 5 bases, with 9 bases between them. The CDR3 has 11 amino acids. The CDR3 here is CSATPEDTQYF. CDR3 nucleotides: TGCAGTGCGACTCCGGAAGATACGCAGTATTTT.

This chain links TRBV12-3 or TRBV12-4 with TRBJ2-2; 8 nucleotides agree with TRBD2. V shed 8 bases, J shed 3 bases, and the junction held 2 bases outside the gene matches. The CDR3 spans 13 residues. As DNA, the CDR3 is TGTGCCAGCGCCGGGGGGGACACCGGGGAGCTGTTTTTT. Its protein is CASAGGDTGELFF.

This clonotype was seen only a few times. The chain joins TRBV20-1 to TRBJ2-3, with 8 nucleotides matching TRBD2. Germline CDR1 DFQATT, CDR2 SNEGSKA (reference sequence). The junction had 14 bases not matched to a gene; V was cut back by 0 bases and J by 6 bases. The CDR3 totals 17 residues. This CDR3 is CSARDRDPGTSPDTQYF. DNA of the CDR3: TGCAGTGCTAGAGATCGAGATCCCGGGACTAGTCCTGATACGCAGTATTTT.